The present TCR beta chain was sequenced within a study of OX40 agonist ivuxolimab in advanced cancers. Overall study: Across the patients, intravenous ivuxolimab was delivered every 2 weeks at 0.01 to 10 mg/kg. Those treated in dose escalation had hepatocellular carcinoma, melanoma, renal cell cancer or head and neck cancer.

Deletions cut 1 base from V and 8 bases from J, with 8 bases between. This CDR3 region has 13 residues. Germline loops: CDR1 KGHSH, CDR2 LQKENI. With baseline, cycle 4 day 1, and cycle 7 day 1 as timepoints, blood was sampled. Only in-frame clones appear in the TCRdb table, and some are missing; sequencing was by immunoSEQ multiplex PCR. Here the sample spans over 40,000 clones, about 87% being singletons. This clonotype originated in an adult with an advanced solid tumor such as melanoma, head and neck, liver or kidney cancer. The source was CD4+ or CD8+ T cells sorted from blood, collected in a trial of the OX40 agonist ivuxolimab. The rearrangement joins TRBV18 to TRBJ1-4; the D gene is possibly TRBD1 (5 bases). The CDR3 bases are TGTGCCAGCTCACCACGGGGGGAAGAAAAACTGTTTTTT. It encodes CASSPRGEEKLFF.